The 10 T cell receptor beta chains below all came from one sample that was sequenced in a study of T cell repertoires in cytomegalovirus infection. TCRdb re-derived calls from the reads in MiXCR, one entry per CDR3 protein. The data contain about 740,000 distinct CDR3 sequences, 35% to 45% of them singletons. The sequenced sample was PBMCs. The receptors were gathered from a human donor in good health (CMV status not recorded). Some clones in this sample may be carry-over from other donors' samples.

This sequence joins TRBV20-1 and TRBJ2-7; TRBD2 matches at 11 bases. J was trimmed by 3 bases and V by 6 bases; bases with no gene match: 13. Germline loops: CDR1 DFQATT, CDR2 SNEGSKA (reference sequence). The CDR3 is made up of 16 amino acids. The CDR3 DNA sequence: TGCAGTGCCCTTACTAGCGGGAGAGCCTTCATCTACGAGCAGTACTTC. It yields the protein CSALTSGRAFIYEQYF.

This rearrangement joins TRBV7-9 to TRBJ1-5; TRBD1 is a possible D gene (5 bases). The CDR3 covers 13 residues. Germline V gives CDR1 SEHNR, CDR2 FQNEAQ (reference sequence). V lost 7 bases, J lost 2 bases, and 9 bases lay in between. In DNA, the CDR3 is TGTGCCAGCACCAAAGGGGGCAATCAGCCCCAGCATTTT. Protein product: CASTKGGNQPQHF.

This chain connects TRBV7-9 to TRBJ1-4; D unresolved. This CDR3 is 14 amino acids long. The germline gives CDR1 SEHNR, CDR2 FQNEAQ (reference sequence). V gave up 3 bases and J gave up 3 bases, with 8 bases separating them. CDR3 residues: CASSFSTSNEKLFF. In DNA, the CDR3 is TGTGCCAGCAGCTTTTCTACGTCTAATGAAAAACTGTTTTTT.

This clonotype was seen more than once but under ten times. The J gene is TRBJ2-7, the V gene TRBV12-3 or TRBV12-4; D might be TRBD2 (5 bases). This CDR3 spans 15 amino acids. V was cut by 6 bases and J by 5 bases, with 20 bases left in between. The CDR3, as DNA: TGTGCCAGCAGCCCTCCAGGACTCCTCGGCCACGAGCAGTACTTC. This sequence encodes CASSPPGLLGHEQYF.

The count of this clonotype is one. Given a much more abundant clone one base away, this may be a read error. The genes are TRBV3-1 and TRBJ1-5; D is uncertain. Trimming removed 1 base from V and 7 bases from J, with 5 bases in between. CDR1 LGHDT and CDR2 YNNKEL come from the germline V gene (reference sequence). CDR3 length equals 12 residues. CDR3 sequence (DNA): TGTGCCAGCAGCCAAGCTAAACAGCCCCAGCATTTT. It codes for CASSQAKQPQHF.

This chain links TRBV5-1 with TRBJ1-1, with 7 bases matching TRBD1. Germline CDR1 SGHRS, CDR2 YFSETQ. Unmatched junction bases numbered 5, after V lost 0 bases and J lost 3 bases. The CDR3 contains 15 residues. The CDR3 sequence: CASSLETGTDTEAFF. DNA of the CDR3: TGCGCCAGCAGCTTGGAGACAGGGACGGACACTGAAGCTTTCTTT.

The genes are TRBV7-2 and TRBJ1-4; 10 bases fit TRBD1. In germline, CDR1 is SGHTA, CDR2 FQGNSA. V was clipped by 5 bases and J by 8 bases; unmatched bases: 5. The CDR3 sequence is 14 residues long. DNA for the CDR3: TGTGCCAGCAGCCCAGACAGGGGGCTCGAAAAACTGTTTTTT. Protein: CASSPDRGLEKLFF.

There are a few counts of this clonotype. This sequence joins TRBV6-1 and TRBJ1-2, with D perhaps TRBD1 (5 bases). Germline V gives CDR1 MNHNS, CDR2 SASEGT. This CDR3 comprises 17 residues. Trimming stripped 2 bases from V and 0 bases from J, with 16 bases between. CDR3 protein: CASSEPLAMGANYGYTF. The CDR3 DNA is TGTGCCAGCAGTGAACCCCTGGCCATGGGGGCTAACTATGGCTACACCTTC.

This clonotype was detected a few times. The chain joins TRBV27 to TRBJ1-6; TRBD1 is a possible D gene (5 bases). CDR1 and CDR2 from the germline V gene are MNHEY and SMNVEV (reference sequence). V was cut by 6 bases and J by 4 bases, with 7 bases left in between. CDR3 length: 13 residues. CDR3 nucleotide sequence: TGTGCCAGCAGACAGGATTATAATTCACCCCTCCACTTT. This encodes CASRQDYNSPLHF.

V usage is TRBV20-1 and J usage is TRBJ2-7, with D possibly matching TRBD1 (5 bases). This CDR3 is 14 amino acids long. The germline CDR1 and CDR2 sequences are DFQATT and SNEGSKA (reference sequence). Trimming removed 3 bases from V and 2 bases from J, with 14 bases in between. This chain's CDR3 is CSARDRGHTYEQYF. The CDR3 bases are TGCAGTGCTAGGGATAGGGGCCACACCTACGAGCAGTACTTC.